This T cell receptor beta chain is from a study of neurological immune-mediated disorders. Findings and limits, study-wide: CDR3 amino acid sequences found in expanded clones were never shared across subjects, suggesting private repertoires in all groups.

The healthy controls volunteered at a blood bank in Maryland, USA. This clonotype was recorded at least ten times. The antigen remains undetermined. Germline trimming cut 0 bases from V and 4 bases from J; bases unmatched to any gene: 11. Germline CDR1 reads SGHRS; CDR2 reads YFSETQ. The CDR3 is 18 residues long. cDNA synthesis was performed by 5'RACE with 10-nucleotide random UMIs. A single record per CDR3 protein comes from TCRdb applying MiXCR to the 5' RACE reads. The sample holds under 85,000 distinct CDR3 sequences, about a tenth seen once. The receptor comes from a man aged 35-49 years in good health. Source material: PBMCs. V gene TRBV5-1 combines with J gene TRBJ2-5; TRBD2 aligns across 11 bases. CDR3 residues: CASSLASFPGTSGETQYF. CDR3 sequence (DNA): TGCGCCAGCAGCTTGGCATCTTTTCCCGGGACTAGCGGAGAGACCCAGTACTTC.